This is a list of T cell receptor beta chains from one sample in a study of blood T cell repertoires in COVID-19. Assay: immunoSEQ multiplex PCR; the TCRdb copy retains only in-frame clones and omits some. Here the sample spans under 350,000 clones, 75% to 90% being singletons. The sample consisted of peripheral blood. The receptors stem from a man aged 45-60 years with acute or convalescent COVID-19. The conserved cysteine and the conserved F or W are not part of the CDR3 here.

TRBJ2-7	TRBV7-9	ASSFRGLEQY
TRBJ1-5	TRBV20-1	SASDITVQPQH
TRBJ2-7	TRBV6-1	ASSEGPGTLYEQY
TRBJ2-1	TRBV9	ASSVGGRSGDEQF
TRBJ2-6	TRBV3-1/TRBV3-2	ASSQMTSGANVLT
TRBJ1-2	TRBV18	ASSPIILSDGVYPGYT
TRBJ2-5	TRBV7-6	ASSSPGLEETQY
TRBJ2-3	TRBV5-1	ASRRGGTGVIDTQY
TRBJ2-5	TRBV25-1	ASSAWSFQETQY
TRBJ1-3	TRBV5-1	ASSLAEGNTIY
TRBJ2-1	TRBV7-2	ASSLGLDNEQF
TRBJ2-2	TRBV5-4	ASSLGRTGELF
TRBJ1-2	TRBV2	ASFIGRGPAYGYT